The 19 T cell receptor beta chains in this list originate from one sample, sequenced in a study of cytomegalovirus exposure and HLA in healthy donors. The PCR was carried out with 60 Vbeta primers and 13 Jbeta primers. Measured with immunoSEQ multiplex PCR; TCRdb has only the in-frame clones, and not every one. The sample shows 110,000 or so clones, 70% to 85% of them seen only once. The sequenced sample consisted of PBMCs. These receptors all stem from a man in his fifties or sixties in good health and CMV-seropositive.

The V call is TRBV7-2, the J call TRBJ1-5; perhaps TRBD1 as D (5 bases). The germline gives CDR1 SGHTA, CDR2 FQGNSA. V shed 5 bases and J shed 4 bases, with 9 bases lying between them. The CDR3 is made up of 13 amino acids. CDR3 sequence (DNA): TGTGCCAGCAGCCCCCAGGGAAATCAGCCCCAGCATTTT. Its translation: CASSPQGNQPQHF. Supplemented by reference TRBV7-2 and TRBJ1-5, the full variable domain reads GAGVSQSPSNKVTEKGKDVELRCDPISGHTALYWYRQSLGQGLEFLIYFQGNSAPDKSGLPSDRFSAERTGGSVSTLTIQRTQQEDSAVYLCASSPQGNQPQHFGDGTRLSIL.

The chain is built from TRBV5-8 and TRBJ1-6; a possible D gene is TRBD1 (5 bases). Trimming cost V 2 bases and J 10 bases, with 19 bases left between them. This CDR3 region has 16 residues. Germline loops: CDR1 SGHTS, CDR2 YDEGEE. CDR3 sequence: CASSFLAGSVGSPLHF. The CDR3 region has the DNA TGTGCCAGCAGCTTTCTGGCAGGGTCGGTTGGATCACCCCTCCACTTT.

This clone was picked up one time. The V call is TRBV27, the J call TRBJ2-5; 7 nucleotides agree with TRBD1. Germline CDR1 and CDR2: MNHEY and SMNVEV (reference sequence). The CDR3 is 14 amino acids. V lost 5 bases and J lost 3; bases outside the gene matches: 6. The CDR3 DNA sequence: TGTGCCAGCAGTCAAGGGACAGCCAAAGAGACCCAGTACTTC. This translates into CASSQGTAKETQYF.

V usage is TRBV4-1 and J usage is TRBJ1-2; D gene uncertain. This CDR3 is 15 amino acids long. Trimming pared 0 bases from V and 4 bases from J, leaving 12 bases between. The germline V gene encodes CDR1 MGHRA and CDR2 YSYEKL. Here the CDR3 reads CASSQETGLGYGYTF. CDR3 nucleotide sequence: TGCGCCAGCAGCCAAGAGACCGGACTTGGCTATGGCTACACCTTC.

This rearrangement joins TRBV28 to TRBJ2-1, with 9 bases aligning to TRBD1. CDR3 length: 16 amino acids. Germline-derived CDR1 and CDR2 are MDHEN and SYDVKM. The trim removed 5 bases at V and 2 bases at J, leaving 7 bases unmatched. The CDR3 sequence: CASSTRDRAAYNEQFF. For the CDR3, the DNA is TGTGCCAGCAGTACCCGGGACAGGGCAGCCTACAATGAGCAGTTCTTC.

This chain connects TRBV6-5 to TRBJ1-2; D call uncertain. V was shortened by 0 bases and J by 2 bases, with 10 bases between the two germline ends. The CDR3 spans 15 residues. Germline V gene lookup returns CDR1 MNHEY and CDR2 SVGAGI. The CDR3 is CASSYSTPRNYGYTF. CDR3 sequence (DNA): TGTGCCAGCAGTTACTCAACACCAAGAAACTATGGCTACACCTTC.

Remarks on this clone: Different DNA sequences within this sample yield the same CDR3. The chain combines TRBV5-1 with TRBJ1-2; 8 bases map to TRBD1. The CDR3 runs 14 residues. Germline V gives CDR1 SGHRS, CDR2 YFSETQ. The V gene end was trimmed by 4 bases and the J gene end by 5 bases; junction bases not matched to a gene: 7. This CDR3 reads CASSPGQGGYGYTF. The CDR3, as DNA: TGCGCCAGCAGCCCCGGACAGGGAGGGTATGGCTACACCTTC.

The rearrangement uses TRBV5-5 and TRBJ1-1; D ambiguous. The germline gives CDR1 SGHKS, CDR2 YYEKEE (reference sequence). The CDR3 contains 14 residues. The V end lost 5 bases, the J end lost 2 bases, and 13 bases lay between the germline ends. CDR3 bases: TGTGCCAGCAGTTGGGCCACCCTTAACACTGAAGCTTTCTTT. Translated, it gives CASSWATLNTEAFF.

V is TRBV30 and J is TRBJ1-3; unclear D gene. The CDR3 consists of 13 residues. The germline gives CDR1 GTSNPN, CDR2 SVGIG (reference sequence). Trimming stripped 2 bases from V and 4 bases from J, with 9 bases between. The CDR3 here is CAWSLRAGNTIYF. In DNA, the CDR3 is TGTGCCTGGAGTCTAAGAGCCGGAAACACCATATATTTT.

The chain carries TRBV6-1 and TRBJ1-1; D is possibly TRBD1 (6 bases). V was clipped by 5 bases and J by 0 bases, with 13 bases between them. This CDR3 is built from 15 residues. CDR1 is MNHNS and CDR2 is SASEGT in the germline V gene. The CDR3 sequence: CASSKEDSLNTEAFF. The CDR3 region has the DNA TGTGCCAGCAGTAAAGAGGACAGCTTGAACACTGAAGCTTTCTTT.

The V call is TRBV9, the J call TRBJ2-7; D ambiguous. V lost 3 bases and J 1 base, leaving 11 bases between the germline ends. Germline V lookup: CDR1 SGDLS, CDR2 YYNGEE. CDR3 length: 14 residues. The CDR3 nucleotides are TGTGCCAGCAGCGGAAATTCAGATTCCTACGAGCAGTACTTC. It is translated as CASSGNSDSYEQYF.

The chain recombines TRBV6-6 with TRBJ1-6; D is unclear. This CDR3 is 13 amino acids long. V lost 7 bases and J lost 13, with 17 bases in between. CDR1 and CDR2 (germline): MNHNY, SVGAGI (reference sequence). CDR3 residues: CASTPTEVSPLHF. The CDR3 DNA follows: TGTGCCAGCACCCCGACGGAGGTATCGCCCCTCCACTTT.

The rearrangement joins TRBV5-1 to TRBJ2-1, with 7 positions matching TRBD2. The CDR3 totals 15 residues. CDR1 is SGHRS and CDR2 is YFSETQ in the germline V gene. J gave up 7 bases and V 0 bases, and 7 bases lay outside the gene matches. The CDR3: CASSLGLAAKNEQFF. CDR3 sequence (DNA): TGCGCCAGCAGCTTGGGTCTAGCGGCAAAGAATGAGCAGTTCTTC.

The table lists this clone with a count of one. The V call is TRBV6-1, the J call TRBJ2-1; TRBD1 is a possible D gene (7 bases). Trimming took 5 bases from V and 3 from J, leaving 14 bases between them. The CDR3 spans 15 residues. The V gene's germline CDR1 is MNHNS and CDR2 SASEGT. CDR3 residues: CASSQGGLVYNEQFF. The CDR3 bases are TGTGCCAGCAGTCAGGGGGGTTTGGTCTACAATGAGCAGTTCTTC.

A few counts support this clone. The V call is TRBV27, the J call TRBJ1-1; D unresolved. The length of the CDR3 is 15 residues. Trimming removed 3 bases from V and 0 bases from J, with 11 bases in between. Per the germline V gene, CDR1 is MNHEY and CDR2 is SMNVEV (reference sequence). The CDR3 sequence is CASSFLSGVNTEAFF. CDR3 DNA sequence: TGTGCCAGCAGTTTTTTGTCAGGCGTGAACACTGAAGCTTTCTTT.

This clone was seen just once. The chain recombines TRBV4-1 with TRBJ2-1, with a tentative D call TRBD2 (5 bases). This CDR3 has 16 residues. Trimming pared 0 bases from V and 0 bases from J, leaving 9 bases between. Germline loops: CDR1 MGHRA, CDR2 YSYEKL. The CDR3 coding sequence is TGCGCCAGCAGCCAAGAGCCGGGGAGCTCCTACAATGAGCAGTTCTTC. It encodes CASSQEPGSSYNEQFF.

This chain connects TRBV19 to TRBJ1-3; no clear D. The CDR3 spans 14 residues. Trimming took off 5 bases at V and 0 bases at J, with 8 bases between the two ends. Germline assignment: CDR1 LNHDA and CDR2 SQIVND (reference sequence). CDR3 coding DNA: TGTGCCAGTAGTGAACAGAGCTCTGGAAACACCATATATTTT. Its protein product is CASSEQSSGNTIYF. Filled out from reference TRBV19 and TRBJ1-3, the complete variable domain reads DGGITQSPKYLFRKEGQNVTLSCEQNLNHDAMYWYRQDPGQGLRLIYYSQIVNDFQKGDIAEGYSVSREKKESFPLTVTSAQKNPTAFYLCASSEQSSGNTIYFGEGSWLTVV.

In regard to this clone: At the DNA level, this CDR3 is encoded by other sequences in the same sample as well. The gene calls are TRBV5-6 and TRBJ1-5, with TRBD1 as a possible D gene (5 bases). The germline CDR1 and CDR2 sequences are SGHDT and YYEEEE. There are 15 residues in the CDR3. V gave up 1 base and J gave up 4 bases, with 12 bases separating them. The CDR3 loop is CASSLRGLRNQPQHF. The CDR3 nucleotides are TGTGCCAGCAGCTTGCGGGGACTCCGAAATCAGCCCCAGCATTTT.

The rearrangement links TRBV19 to TRBJ1-5; no reliable D call. The CDR3 loop spans 13 amino acids. V shed 3 bases and J shed 3 bases, with 6 bases lying between them. CDR1 is LNHDA and CDR2 is SQIVND in the germline V gene (reference sequence). The CDR3 DNA reads TGTGCCAGTAGTATTTCCTTCAATCAGCCCCAGCATTTT. Residues: CASSISFNQPQHF.